The 2 T cell receptor beta chains below all came from one sample that was sequenced in a study of T cell responses to AZD1222 COVID-19 vaccine. Produced via immunoSEQ multiplex PCR; TCRdb's table is partial and in-frame only. Of roughly 140,000 clones in the sample, approximately 90% are singletons; the top ten hold 1.9%. The sequenced sample was peripheral blood, obtained 28 days after the second AZD1222 dose. The receptors were sampled from an adult who received the AZD1222 COVID-19 vaccine.

The rearrangement joins TRBV25-1 to TRBJ1-1; D not resolved. CDR1 and CDR2 from the germline V gene are MGHDK and SYGVNS. Trimming left V 7 bases short and J 0 bases short, with 3 bases between. The CDR3 extends over 11 amino acids. For the CDR3, the DNA is TGTGCCAGCATCTTGAACACTGAAGCTTTCTTT. This gives the protein CASILNTEAFF.

The chain employs TRBV5-1 and TRBJ1-4, with D unresolved. The V gene lost 4 bases and the J gene lost 0 bases, with 16 bases spanning the gap. Per the germline V gene, CDR1 is SGHRS and CDR2 is YFSETQ. This CDR3 spans 17 amino acids. CDR3 sequence reads: CASSKVGRSSTNEKLFF. CDR3 DNA sequence: TGCGCCAGCAGCAAGGTCGGCAGATCCTCAACTAATGAAAAACTGTTTTTT.